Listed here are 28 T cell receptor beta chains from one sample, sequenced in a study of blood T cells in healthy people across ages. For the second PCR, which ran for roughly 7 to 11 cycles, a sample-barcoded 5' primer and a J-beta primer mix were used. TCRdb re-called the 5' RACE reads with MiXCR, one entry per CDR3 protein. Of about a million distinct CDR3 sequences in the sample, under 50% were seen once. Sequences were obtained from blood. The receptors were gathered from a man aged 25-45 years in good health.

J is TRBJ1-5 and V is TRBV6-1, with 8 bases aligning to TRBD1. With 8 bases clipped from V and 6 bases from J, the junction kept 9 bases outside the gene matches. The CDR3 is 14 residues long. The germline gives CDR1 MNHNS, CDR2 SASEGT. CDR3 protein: CASAQDRVGQPQHF. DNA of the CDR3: TGTGCCAGCGCCCAGGACAGGGTGGGTCAGCCCCAGCATTTT.

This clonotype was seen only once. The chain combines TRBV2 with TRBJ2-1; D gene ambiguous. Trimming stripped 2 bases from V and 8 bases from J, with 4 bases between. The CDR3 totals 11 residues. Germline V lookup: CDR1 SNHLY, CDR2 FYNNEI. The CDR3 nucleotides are TGTGCCAGCAGTGAATTCCATGAGCAGTTCTTC. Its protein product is CASSEFHEQFF.

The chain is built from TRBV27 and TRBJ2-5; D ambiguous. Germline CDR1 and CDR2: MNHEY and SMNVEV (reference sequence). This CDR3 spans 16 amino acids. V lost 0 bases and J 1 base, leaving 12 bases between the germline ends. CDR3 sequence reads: CASSLSSRIPQETQYF. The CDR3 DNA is TGTGCCAGCAGTTTATCCAGCAGGATCCCCCAAGAGACCCAGTACTTC.

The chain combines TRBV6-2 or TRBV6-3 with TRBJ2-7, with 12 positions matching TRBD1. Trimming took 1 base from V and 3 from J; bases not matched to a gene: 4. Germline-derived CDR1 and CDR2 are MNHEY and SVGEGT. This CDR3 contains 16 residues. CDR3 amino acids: CASSYLGTGGSYEQYF. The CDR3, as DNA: TGTGCCAGCAGTTACTTGGGGACAGGGGGCAGCTACGAGCAGTACTTC.

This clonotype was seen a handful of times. Written as DNA, the CDR3 is TGTGCCAGCAGCCTAAAAAGCGGGGGATACAACACCGGGGAGCTGTTTTTT. Protein sequence: CASSLKSGGYNTGELFF. This chain joins TRBV7-9 and TRBJ2-2, with TRBD2 matching 8 bases. V lost 5 bases to trimming and J lost 2 bases; unmatched junction nucleotides: 10. The CDR3 is made up of 17 amino acids. Germline V gene sequence: CDR1 SEHNR, CDR2 FQNEAQ (reference sequence).

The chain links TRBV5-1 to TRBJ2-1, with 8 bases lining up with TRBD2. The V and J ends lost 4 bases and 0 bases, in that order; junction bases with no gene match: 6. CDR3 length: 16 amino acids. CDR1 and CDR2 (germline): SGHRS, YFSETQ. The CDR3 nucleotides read TGCGCCAGCAGCATTAGCGGGATGAGCTCCTACAATGAGCAGTTCTTC. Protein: CASSISGMSSYNEQFF. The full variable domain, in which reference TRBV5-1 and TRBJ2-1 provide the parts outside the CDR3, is KAGVTQTPRYLIKTRGQQVTLSCSPISGHRSVSWYQQTPGQGLQFLFEYFSETQRNKGNFPGRFSGRQFSNSRSEMNVSTLELGDSALYLCASSISGMSSYNEQFFGPGTRLTVL.

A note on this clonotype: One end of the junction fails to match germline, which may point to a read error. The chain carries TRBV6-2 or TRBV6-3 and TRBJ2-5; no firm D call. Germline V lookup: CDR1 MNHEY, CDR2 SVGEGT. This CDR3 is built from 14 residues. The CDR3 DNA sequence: TGTGCCGGCAGTTACGCGTGGTACCAAGAGACCCAGTACTTC. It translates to CAGSYAWYQETQYF.

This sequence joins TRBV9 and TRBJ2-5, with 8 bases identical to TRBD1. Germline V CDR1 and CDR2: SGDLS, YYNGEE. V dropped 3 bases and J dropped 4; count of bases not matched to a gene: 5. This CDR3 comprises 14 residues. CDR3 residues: CASSGRGQGETQYF. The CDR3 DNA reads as TGTGCCAGCAGCGGCAGGGGGCAAGGAGAGACCCAGTACTTC.

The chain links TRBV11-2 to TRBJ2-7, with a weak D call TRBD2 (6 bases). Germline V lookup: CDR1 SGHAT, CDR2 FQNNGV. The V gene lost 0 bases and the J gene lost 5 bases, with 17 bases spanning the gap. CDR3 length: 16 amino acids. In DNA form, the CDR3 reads TGTGCCAGCAGCTTAGAGTGGAGTAGGGGAGGCCACGAGCAGTACTTC. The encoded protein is CASSLEWSRGGHEQYF.

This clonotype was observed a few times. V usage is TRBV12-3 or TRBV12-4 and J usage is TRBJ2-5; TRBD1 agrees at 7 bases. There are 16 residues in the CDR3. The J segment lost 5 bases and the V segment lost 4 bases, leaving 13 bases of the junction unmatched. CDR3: CASSSETGRWLETQYF. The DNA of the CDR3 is TGTGCCAGCAGTTCAGAGACAGGGCGCTGGTTGGAGACCCAGTACTTC.

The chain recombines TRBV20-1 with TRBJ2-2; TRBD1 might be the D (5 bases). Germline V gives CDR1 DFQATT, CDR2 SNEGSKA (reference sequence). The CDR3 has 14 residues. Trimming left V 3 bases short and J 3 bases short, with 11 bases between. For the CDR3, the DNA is TGCAGTGCTAGTCAAGGGGTTTACACCGGGGAGCTGTTTTTT. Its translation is CSASQGVYTGELFF.

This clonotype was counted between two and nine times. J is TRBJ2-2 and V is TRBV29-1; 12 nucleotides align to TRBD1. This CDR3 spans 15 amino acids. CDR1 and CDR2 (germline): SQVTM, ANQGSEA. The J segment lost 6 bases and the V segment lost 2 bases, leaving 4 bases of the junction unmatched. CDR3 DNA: TGCAGCGTTGAAAGGGACAGGGGGCAAGCCGGGGAGCTGTTTTTT. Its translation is CSVERDRGQAGELFF.

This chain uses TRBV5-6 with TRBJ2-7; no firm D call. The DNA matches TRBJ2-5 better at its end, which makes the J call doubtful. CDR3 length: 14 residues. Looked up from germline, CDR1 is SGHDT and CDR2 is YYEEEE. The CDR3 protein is CASSLGSIQETQYF. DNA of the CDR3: TGTGCCAGCAGCTTGGGAAGTATCCAAGAGACCCAGTACTTC.

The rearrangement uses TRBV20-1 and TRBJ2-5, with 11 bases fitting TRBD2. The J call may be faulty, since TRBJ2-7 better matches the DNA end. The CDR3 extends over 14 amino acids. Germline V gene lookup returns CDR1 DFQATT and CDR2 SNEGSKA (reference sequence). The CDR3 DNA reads TGCAGTGCTAGAGTTGAGACTAGCGGGGCCGAGCAGTACTTC. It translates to CSARVETSGAEQYF.

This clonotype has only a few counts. CDR3: CASSLEMGVYGYTF. The CDR3 DNA sequence: TGTGCCAGCAGTTTAGAGATGGGAGTCTATGGCTACACCTTC. This chain connects TRBV28 to TRBJ1-2; no reliable D call. The CDR3 has 14 residues. Germline V gives CDR1 MDHEN, CDR2 SYDVKM. The V and J ends lost 2 bases and 4 bases respectively, with 11 bases between them.

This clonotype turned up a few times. Here the CDR3 DNA reads TGTGCCAGCAGCGTAGGACTAGCAGCGACGCAGTATTTT. Residues: CASSVGLAATQYF. The gene calls are TRBV5-4 and TRBJ2-3; 8 positions agree with TRBD2. CDR1 and CDR2 (germline): SGHNT, YYREEE (reference sequence). Unmatched junction bases numbered 7, after V lost 4 bases and J lost 9 bases. This CDR3 has 13 amino acids.

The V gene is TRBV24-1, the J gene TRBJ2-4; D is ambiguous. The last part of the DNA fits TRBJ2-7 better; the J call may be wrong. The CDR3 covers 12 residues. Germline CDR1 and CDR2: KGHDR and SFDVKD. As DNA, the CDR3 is TGTGCCACCAGTGATCAGTTCTACGAGCAGTACTTC. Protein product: CATSDQFYEQYF.

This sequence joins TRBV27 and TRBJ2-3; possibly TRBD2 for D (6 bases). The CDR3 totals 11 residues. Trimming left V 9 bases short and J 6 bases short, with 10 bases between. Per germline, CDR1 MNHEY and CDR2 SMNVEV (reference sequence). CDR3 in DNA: TGTGCCAGTCGCCGGGAGGATACGCAGTATTTT. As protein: CASRREDTQYF.

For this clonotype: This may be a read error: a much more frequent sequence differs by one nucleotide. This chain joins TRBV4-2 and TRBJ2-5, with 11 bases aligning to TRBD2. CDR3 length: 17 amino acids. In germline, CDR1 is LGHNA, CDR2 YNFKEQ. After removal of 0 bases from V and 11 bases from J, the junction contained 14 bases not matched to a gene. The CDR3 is CASSQDGLAGGRDEQYF. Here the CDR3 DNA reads TGTGCCAGCAGCCAAGACGGGCTAGCGGGGGGCAGAGATGAGCAGTACTTC.

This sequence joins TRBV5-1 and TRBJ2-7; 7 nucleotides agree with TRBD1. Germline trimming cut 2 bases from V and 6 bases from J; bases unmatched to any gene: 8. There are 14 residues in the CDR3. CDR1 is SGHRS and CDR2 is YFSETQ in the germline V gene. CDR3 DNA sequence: TGCGCCAGCAGCTTAAGAGGACAGGACAGCGAGCAGTACTTC. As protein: CASSLRGQDSEQYF.

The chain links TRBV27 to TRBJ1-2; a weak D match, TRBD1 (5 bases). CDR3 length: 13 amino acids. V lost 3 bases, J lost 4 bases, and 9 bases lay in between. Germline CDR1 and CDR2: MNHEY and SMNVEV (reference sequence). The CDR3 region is CASSFQGTYGYTF. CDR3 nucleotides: TGTGCCAGCAGTTTTCAGGGTACCTATGGCTACACCTTC.

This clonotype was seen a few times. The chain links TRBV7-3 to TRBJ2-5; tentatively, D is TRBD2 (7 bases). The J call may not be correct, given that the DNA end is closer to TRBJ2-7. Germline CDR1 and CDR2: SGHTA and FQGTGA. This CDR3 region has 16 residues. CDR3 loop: CASSPAGGPSPYEQYF. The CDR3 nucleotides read TGTGCCAGCAGCCCGGCCGGGGGGCCCAGCCCCTACGAGCAGTACTTC.

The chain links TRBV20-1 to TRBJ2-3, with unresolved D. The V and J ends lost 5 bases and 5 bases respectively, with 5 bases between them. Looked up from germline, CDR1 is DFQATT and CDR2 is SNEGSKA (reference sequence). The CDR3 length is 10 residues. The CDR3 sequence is CSAPIDTQYF. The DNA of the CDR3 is TGCAGTGCTCCTATAGATACGCAGTATTTT.

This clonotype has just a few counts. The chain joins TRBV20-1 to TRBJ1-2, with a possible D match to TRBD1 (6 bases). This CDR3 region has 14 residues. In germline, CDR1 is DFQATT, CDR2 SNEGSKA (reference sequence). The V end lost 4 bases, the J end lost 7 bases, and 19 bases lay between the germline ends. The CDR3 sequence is CSATTGTRGSGYTF. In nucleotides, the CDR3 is TGCAGTGCTACTACAGGGACTAGGGGCTCTGGCTACACCTTC.

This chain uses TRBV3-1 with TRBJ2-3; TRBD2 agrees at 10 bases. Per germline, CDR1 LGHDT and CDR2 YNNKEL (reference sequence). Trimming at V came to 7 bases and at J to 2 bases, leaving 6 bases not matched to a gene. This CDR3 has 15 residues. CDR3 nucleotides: TGTGCCAGCACCTCGAGCGGGGGGGACACAGATACGCAGTATTTT. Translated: CASTSSGGDTDTQYF.

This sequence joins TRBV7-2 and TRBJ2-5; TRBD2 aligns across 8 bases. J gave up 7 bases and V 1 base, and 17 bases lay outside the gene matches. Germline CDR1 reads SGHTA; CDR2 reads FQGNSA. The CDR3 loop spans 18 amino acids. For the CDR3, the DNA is TGTGCCAGCAGCTTAGATGGCCGTCACAGCGGGGGAAGAGGGACCCAGTACTTC. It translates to CASSLDGRHSGGRGTQYF.

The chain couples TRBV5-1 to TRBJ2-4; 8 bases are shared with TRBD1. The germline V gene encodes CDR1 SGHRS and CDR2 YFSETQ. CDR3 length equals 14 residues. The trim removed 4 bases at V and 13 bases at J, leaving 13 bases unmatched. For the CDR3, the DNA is TGCGCCAGCAGCCCTGGACAGGGAATTGGAGAGCAGTACTTC. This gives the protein CASSPGQGIGEQYF.

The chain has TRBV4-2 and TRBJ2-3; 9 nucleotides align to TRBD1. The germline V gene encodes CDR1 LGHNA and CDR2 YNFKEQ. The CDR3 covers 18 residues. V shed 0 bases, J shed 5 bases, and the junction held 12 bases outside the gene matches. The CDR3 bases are TGTGCCAGCAGCCAAGAGGGACCCGGGACAGGGTATCTAGATACGCAGTATTTT. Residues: CASSQEGPGTGYLDTQYF.